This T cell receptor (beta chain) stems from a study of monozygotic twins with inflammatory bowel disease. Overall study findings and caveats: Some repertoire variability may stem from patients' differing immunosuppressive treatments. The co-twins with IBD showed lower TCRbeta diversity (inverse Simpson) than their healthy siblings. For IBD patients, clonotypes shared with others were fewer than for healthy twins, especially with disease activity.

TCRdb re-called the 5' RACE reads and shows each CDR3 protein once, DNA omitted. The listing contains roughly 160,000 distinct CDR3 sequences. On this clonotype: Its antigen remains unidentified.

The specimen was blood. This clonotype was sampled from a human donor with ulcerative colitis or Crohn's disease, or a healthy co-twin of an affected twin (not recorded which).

CDR3 region: CAISRGPSSYEQYF. The V and J genes are TRBV10-3 and TRBJ2-7; the TCRdb call, TRBD2, lacks DNA for checking. The CDR3 totals 14 residues. Germline CDR1 is ENHRY and CDR2 is SYGVKD.